The clone carrying this T cell receptor beta chain was detected only once. This entry belongs to a study of T cell changes during pregnancy in multiple sclerosis. Some clones are missing from TCRdb's copy, which holds only in-frame ones; the method was immunoSEQ multiplex PCR. Of tens of thousands of clones in the sample, almost 90% were seen once. This CDR3 spans 21 amino acids. CDR1 SGHRS and CDR2 YFSETQ come from the germline V gene. With V trimmed by 3 bases and J by 4 bases, 18 bases remained unmatched. The specimen was peripheral blood, collected after pregnancy. The J gene is TRBJ2-1, the V gene TRBV5-1; 14 bases match TRBD2. The TCR was taken from a female donor in good health, enrolled as a control in a pregnancy study. The CDR3 region has the DNA TGCGCCAGCAGCTCCTTCTACCGACTAGCGGGGGGGCTCTCCTATTACAATGAGCAGTTCTTC. The encoded protein is CASSSFYRLAGGLSYYNEQFF.